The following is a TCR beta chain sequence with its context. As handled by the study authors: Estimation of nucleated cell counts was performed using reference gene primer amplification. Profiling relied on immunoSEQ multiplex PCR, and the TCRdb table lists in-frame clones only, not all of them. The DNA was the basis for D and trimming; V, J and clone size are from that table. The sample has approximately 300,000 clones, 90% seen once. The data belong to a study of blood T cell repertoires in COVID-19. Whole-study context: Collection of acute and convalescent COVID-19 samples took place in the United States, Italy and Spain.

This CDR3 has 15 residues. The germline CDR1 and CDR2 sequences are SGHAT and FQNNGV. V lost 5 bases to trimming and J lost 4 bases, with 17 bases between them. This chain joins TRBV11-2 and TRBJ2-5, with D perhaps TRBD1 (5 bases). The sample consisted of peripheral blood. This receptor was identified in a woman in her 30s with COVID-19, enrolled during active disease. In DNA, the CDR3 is TGTGCCAGCAGCGAAAAGACTTGGGGCCGAGAGACCCAGTACTTC. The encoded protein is CASSEKTWGRETQYF.